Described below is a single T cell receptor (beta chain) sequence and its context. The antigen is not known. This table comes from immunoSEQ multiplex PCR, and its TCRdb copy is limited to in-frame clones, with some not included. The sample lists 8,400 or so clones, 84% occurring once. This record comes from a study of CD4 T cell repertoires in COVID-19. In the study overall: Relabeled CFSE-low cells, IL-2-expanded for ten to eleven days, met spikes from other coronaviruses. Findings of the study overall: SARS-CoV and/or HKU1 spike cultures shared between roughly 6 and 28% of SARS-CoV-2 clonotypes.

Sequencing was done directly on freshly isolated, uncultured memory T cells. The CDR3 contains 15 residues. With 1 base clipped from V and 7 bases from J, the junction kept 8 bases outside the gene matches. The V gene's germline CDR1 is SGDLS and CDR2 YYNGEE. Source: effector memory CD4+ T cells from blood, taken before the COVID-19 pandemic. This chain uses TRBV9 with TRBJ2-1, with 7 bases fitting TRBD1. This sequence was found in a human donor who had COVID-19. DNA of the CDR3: TGTGCCAGCAGCGTACTTGGGACAGAGTCGAATGAGCAGTTCTTC. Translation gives CASSVLGTESNEQFF. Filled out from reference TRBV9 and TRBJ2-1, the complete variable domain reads DSGVTQTPKHLITATGQRVTLRCSPRSGDLSVYWYQQSLDQGLQFLIQYYNGEERAKGNILERFSAQQFPDLHSELNLSSLELGDSALYFCASSVLGTESNEQFFGPGTRLTVL.